The clone carrying this TCR beta chain has only a few counts. Its matching antigen is unknown. The CDR3 has 14 residues. V was clipped by 5 bases and J by 7 bases; unmatched bases: 10. CDR1 is SGHTA and CDR2 is FQGNSA in the germline V gene. The sample is drawn from a study of beta chain features in type 1 diabetes. The study, taken as a whole, reports: Moderately but significantly shorter TCRB CDR3s were found in Type 1 diabetes patients in all four CD4+ subsets. At VDJ recombination sites, type 1 diabetes patients had fewer insertions and more deleted nucleotides.

Expressed TCRB transcripts were sequenced after all isolated RNA was converted to cDNA. Clones were sequenced by immunoSEQ multiplex PCR, and TCRdb holds only the in-frame ones, with some missing. The table has roughly 150,000 clones, 7% to 10% seen once. CD4+ cells of the naive, central memory, regulatory and stem cell-like memory types were sorted via CD45RO/CCR7/CD25/CD127/CD95/CD27. The source material was central memory CD4+ T cells from blood. The TCR comes from a woman aged 18-29 years in good health. This chain connects TRBV7-2 to TRBJ2-7, with 8 bases matching TRBD2. The CDR3 nucleotides are TGTGCCAGCAGCCCCGGGGGGGGATCGGTAGAGCAGTACTTC. As protein: CASSPGGGSVEQYF.